What follows are 11 T cell receptor beta chains derived from one specimen sequenced in a study of T cell responses to AZD1222 COVID-19 vaccine. Measured with immunoSEQ multiplex PCR; TCRdb has only the in-frame clones, and not every one. The repertoire holds around 190,000 clones, with 85% to 90% as singletons. Sequenced here: peripheral blood, sampled 28 days after the second AZD1222 dose. The receptors derive from an adult who received the AZD1222 COVID-19 vaccine.

The rearrangement joins TRBV7-2 to TRBJ1-1, with D perhaps TRBD1 (5 bases). The CDR3 runs 15 residues. The germline gives CDR1 SGHTA, CDR2 FQGNSA. Trimming took 1 base from V and 4 from J, leaving 13 bases between them. CDR3 amino acids: CASSLVGGRSTEAFF. In DNA form, the CDR3 reads TGTGCCAGCAGCTTAGTGGGGGGACGGAGCACTGAAGCTTTCTTT. The entire variable domain, with the rest obtained from reference TRBV7-2 and TRBJ1-1, is as follows: GAGVSQSPSNKVTEKGKDVELRCDPISGHTALYWYRQSLGQGLEFLIYFQGNSAPDKSGLPSDRFSAERTGGSVSTLTIQRTQQEDSAVYLCASSLVGGRSTEAFFGQGTRLTVV.

The chain couples TRBV5-4 to TRBJ2-1, with 9 bases lining up with TRBD1. The junction had 10 bases not matched to a gene; V was cut back by 1 base and J by 2 bases. Germline V gene data show CDR1 as SGHNT and CDR2 as YYREEE (reference sequence). The CDR3 loop spans 18 amino acids. The CDR3 DNA follows: TGTGCCAGCAGCTTGAGGTACGGGGGGACAGGGACCTACAATGAGCAGTTCTTC. Its translation is CASSLRYGGTGTYNEQFF.

The chain couples TRBV7-9 to TRBJ2-5; weak D call: TRBD1 (6 bases). Germline CDR1 is SEHNR and CDR2 is FQNEAQ (reference sequence). The V gene lost 3 bases and the J gene lost 0 bases, with 8 bases spanning the gap. This CDR3 has 14 amino acids. The CDR3 DNA sequence: TGTGCCAGCAGCTTTTGGACAGACCAAGAGACCCAGTACTTC. Translation gives CASSFWTDQETQYF.

Note on this clone: The sample has other DNA sequences that encode this CDR3 too. This chain connects TRBV30 to TRBJ2-6; unclear D gene. Trimming stripped 2 bases from V and 0 bases from J, with 2 bases between. Germline loops: CDR1 GTSNPN, CDR2 SVGIG (reference sequence). CDR3 length equals 13 residues. CDR3 DNA: TGTGCCTGGAGTACCTCTGGGGCCAACGTCCTGACTTTC. Its translation: CAWSTSGANVLTF.

The V gene is TRBV10-3, the J gene TRBJ1-1; 8 nucleotides align to TRBD1. V was clipped by 6 bases and J by 5 bases; unmatched bases: 11. The CDR3 contains 15 residues. Germline V gives CDR1 ENHRY, CDR2 SYGVKD. CDR3 amino acids: CAIRPGTGVRTEAFF. The DNA for the CDR3 is TGTGCCATCAGGCCCGGGACAGGCGTACGGACTGAAGCTTTCTTT.

J is TRBJ2-7 and V is TRBV27, with a weak D call TRBD2 (7 bases). The CDR3 sequence is 15 residues long. V was shortened by 10 bases and J by 4 bases, with 23 bases between the two germline ends. The germline gives CDR1 MNHEY, CDR2 SMNVEV (reference sequence). The CDR3 DNA reads as TGTGCCACGAAAAAGGGGGGGGGCGCGATTTACGAGCAGTACTTC. Protein: CATKKGGGAIYEQYF.

The chain carries TRBV10-1 and TRBJ2-7; D remains ambiguous. Trimming cost V 8 bases and J 0 bases, with 14 bases left between them. Germline-derived CDR1 and CDR2 are WNHNN and SYGVQD (reference sequence). This CDR3 has 14 amino acids. The CDR3 DNA follows: TGCGCCAGCCCCCTCGCGGCCTTCTCCTACGAGCAGTACTTC. This sequence encodes CASPLAAFSYEQYF.

The gene calls are TRBV6-5 and TRBJ2-1, with 11 bases aligning to TRBD1. V lost 8 bases and J lost 8; bases outside the gene matches: 11. The length of the CDR3 is 15 residues. Germline-derived CDR1 and CDR2 are MNHEY and SVGAGI. The CDR3 DNA is TGTGCCAGCGGAACGGGACAGGGACAGGGGGATGAGCAGTTCTTC. It encodes CASGTGQGQGDEQFF.

The chain has TRBV5-3 and TRBJ2-4; no clear D. TRBV5-3 is an ORF, and what it does is uncertain. This CDR3 has 14 residues. V was trimmed by 3 bases and J by 0 bases, leaving 7 bases between them. The CDR3 nucleotides are TGTGCCAGAAGCTCGAGCGTAGCCAAAAACATTCAGTACTTC. The encoded protein is CARSSSVAKNIQYF.

The chain recombines TRBV3-1 (or the pseudogene TRBV3-2) with TRBJ1-2; D gene uncertain. The CDR3 totals 14 residues. Trimming took 0 bases from V and 4 from J, leaving 9 bases between them. CDR1 LGHDT and CDR2 YNNKEL come from the germline V gene (reference sequence). The CDR3 loop is CASSQDTHFYGYTF. The CDR3 DNA is TGTGCCAGCAGCCAAGATACGCATTTCTATGGCTACACCTTC.

The chain has TRBV7-2 and TRBJ1-2; D is perhaps TRBD1 (5 bases). Germline V gene lookup returns CDR1 SGHTA and CDR2 FQGNSA. The CDR3 covers 13 residues. Between the trimmed V and J ends, which lost 8 bases and 12 bases, there was a span of 22 bases. This CDR3 reads CASSGTLYSSDTF. DNA of the CDR3: TGTGCCAGCTCTGGGACGCTGTACTCCAGCGACACCTTC.